One sample yielded the 15 T cell receptor beta chains listed below, sequenced in a study of blood T cell repertoires in COVID-19. Only in-frame clones appear in the TCRdb table, and some are missing; sequencing was by immunoSEQ multiplex PCR. The table includes roughly 160,000 clones, around 84% detected once. Sequenced material: peripheral blood. These receptors were obtained from a man aged 55 to 70 with COVID-19, enrolled during active disease.

The chain couples TRBV27 to TRBJ1-2, with a possible D match to TRBD1 (6 bases). The V gene's germline CDR1 is MNHEY and CDR2 SMNVEV (reference sequence). Trimming pared 1 base from V and 5 bases from J, leaving 14 bases between. CDR3 length: 15 residues. The DNA of the CDR3 is TGTGCCAGCAGTTTATTCGGCAGGGGAAGTTATGGCTACACCTTC. This gives the protein CASSLFGRGSYGYTF.

The rearrangement joins TRBV18 to TRBJ2-6, with D possibly TRBD1 on 5 matching bases. Germline CDR1 KGHSH, CDR2 LQKENI. The CDR3 length is 15 residues. V was pared by 3 bases and J by 2 bases, with 8 bases between. The CDR3 DNA sequence: TGTGCCAGCTCACCTGCAGGGACTGGGGCCAACGTCCTGACTTTC. Protein product: CASSPAGTGANVLTF.

This rearrangement joins TRBV21-1 to TRBJ1-3; the DNA was not used to check the table's D call, TRBD1. TRBV21-1 is labeled a pseudogene. There are 13 residues in the CDR3. CDR3 sequence reads: CASSPPGRNTIYF. CDR3 nucleotide sequence: TGTGCCAGCAGCCCGCCAGGGAGAAACACCATATATTTT.

V gene TRBV10-3 combines with J gene TRBJ2-1, with D possibly being TRBD2 (7 bases). The V and J ends lost 3 bases and 6 bases respectively, with 21 bases between them. The CDR3 sequence is 17 residues long. Germline CDR1 reads ENHRY; CDR2 reads SYGVKD. The CDR3 DNA follows: TGTGCCATCAGTGAAGCTTCGGGGGGTCCAGGGGCCAATGAGCAGTTCTTC. This translates into CAISEASGGPGANEQFF.

This clone appeared once. The rearrangement links TRBV27 to TRBJ2-7, with TRBD2 as a possible D gene (5 bases). This CDR3 comprises 18 residues. Trimming left V 1 base short and J 1 base short, with 20 bases between. Germline V gives CDR1 MNHEY, CDR2 SMNVEV (reference sequence). The CDR3 spells CASSLFAASLAKSYEQYF. CDR3 DNA: TGTGCCAGCAGTTTATTCGCAGCCTCATTAGCGAAATCCTACGAGCAGTACTTC.

The chain joins TRBV19 to TRBJ1-5; no definite D call. CDR1 is LNHDA and CDR2 is SQIVND in the germline V gene (reference sequence). The CDR3 is made up of 12 amino acids. V was shortened by 5 bases and J by 2 bases, with 4 bases between the two germline ends. CDR3 in amino acids: CASSLRNQPQHF. The DNA for the CDR3 is TGTGCCAGTAGTCTTCGCAATCAGCCCCAGCATTTT.

This rearrangement joins TRBV11-2 to TRBJ1-5; the match to TRBD1 covers 7 bases. Germline CDR1 is SGHAT and CDR2 is FQNNGV. The V segment lost 1 base and the J segment 5 bases; nucleotides outside the gene matches: 2. CDR3 length equals 14 residues. The CDR3 DNA sequence: TGTGCCAGCAGCTTAGGACAGGGAGATCAGCCCCAGCATTTT. As protein: CASSLGQGDQPQHF.

The DNA for the CDR3 is TGTGCCAGCAGCGGCTGGACAGGGCCTAATGAAAAACTGTTTTTT. It translates to CASSGWTGPNEKLFF. This chain connects TRBV14 to TRBJ1-4; 8 positions agree with TRBD1. The germline V gene encodes CDR1 SGHDN and CDR2 FVKESK. CDR3 length: 15 residues. J gave up 3 bases and V 5 bases, and 5 bases lay outside the gene matches. Using reference TRBV14 and TRBJ1-4 for the parts outside the CDR3, the full variable domain is EAGVTQFPSHSVIEKGQTVTLRCDPISGHDNLYWYRRVMGKEIKFLLHFVKESKQDESGMPNNRFLAERTGGTYSTLKVQPAELEDSGVYFCASSGWTGPNEKLFFGSGTQLSVL.

The V and J genes are TRBV28 and TRBJ2-4; perhaps TRBD2 as D (6 bases). This CDR3 is built from 16 residues. The V and J ends lost 3 bases and 2 bases respectively, with 14 bases between them. CDR1 is MDHEN and CDR2 is SYDVKM in the germline V gene. CDR3 bases: TGTGCCAGCAGTTTTACTAGCCCGCCTTCCAAAAACATTCAGTACTTC. Its protein is CASSFTSPPSKNIQYF.

The chain employs TRBV19 and TRBJ1-6; weak D call: TRBD1 (5 bases). Deletions cut 3 bases from V and 8 bases from J, with 8 bases between. The V gene's germline CDR1 is LNHDA and CDR2 SQIVND (reference sequence). The CDR3 length is 13 residues. The CDR3: CASSIGGDSPLHF. Written as DNA, the CDR3 is TGTGCCAGTAGTATCGGGGGGGATTCACCCCTCCACTTT.

Notes on this clone: The junction does not match germline at one end; this may be a read error. CDR3 sequence reads: CASLPPGQLKETQYF. The CDR3, as DNA: TGTGCCAGCTTACCACCGGGACAGCTAAAAGAGACCCAGTACTTC. V gene TRBV18 combines with J gene TRBJ2-5, with TRBD1 matching 7 bases. The CDR3 is 15 residues long. The germline V gene has CDR1 KGHSH and CDR2 LQKENI.

This chain uses TRBV6-2 or TRBV6-3 with TRBJ1-6; unclear D gene. Trimming took off 6 bases at V and 8 bases at J, with 17 bases between the two ends. The V gene's germline CDR1 is MNHEY and CDR2 SVGEGT. This CDR3 is 15 amino acids long. DNA for the CDR3: TGTGCCAGCAGCAAAAACCTACCCTTGGATTCACCCCTCCACTTT. The encoded protein is CASSKNLPLDSPLHF.

In this sample, this clone turned up a few times. This chain uses TRBV9 with TRBJ1-6; D is possibly TRBD1 (5 bases). V was trimmed by 0 bases and J by 5 bases, leaving 9 bases between them. There are 15 residues in the CDR3. Germline V CDR1 and CDR2: SGDLS, YYNGEE. The CDR3 region is CASSVEDSNNSPLHF. In DNA form, the CDR3 reads TGTGCCAGCAGCGTAGAAGACAGTAATAATTCACCCCTCCACTTT.

The gene calls are TRBV3-1 (or the pseudogene TRBV3-2) and TRBJ1-4; D gene uncertain. V was trimmed by 1 base and J by 5 bases, leaving 11 bases between them. Germline V gene data show CDR1 as LGHDT and CDR2 as YNNKEL (reference sequence). The CDR3 covers 15 residues. CDR3 loop: CASSQGARINEKLFF. The DNA for the CDR3 is TGTGCCAGCAGCCAAGGGGCACGGATAAATGAAAAACTGTTTTTT.

The J gene is TRBJ2-7, the V gene TRBV9; 7 positions match TRBD2. V was clipped by 4 bases and J by 1 base; unmatched bases: 5. The germline V gene encodes CDR1 SGDLS and CDR2 YYNGEE. The CDR3 has 14 residues. The CDR3 loop reads CASSPRTSSYEQYF. CDR3 in DNA: TGTGCCAGCAGCCCCCGGACTAGTTCCTACGAGCAGTACTTC.